This TCR beta chain was sequenced in a study of T cells expressing NK-cell markers. Study in general: From sorted CD3+CD56+NKG2C+, CD3+CD56+NKG2C- and CD3+CD56-NKG2C+ T cells came the TCR beta repertoires.

Germline CDR1 and CDR2: MGHRA and YSYEKL. The CDR3 runs 16 residues. After re-calling the 5' RACE reads, TCRdb lists one entry per CDR3 protein, DNA absent. Found here are 150,000 to 180,000 distinct CDR3 sequences; the top ten clones hold about 39%. The specimen sequenced was blood T cells: a sorted CD56 or NKG2C T cell subset, CD4+ or CD8+ T cells, or bulk PBMC T cells (not recorded which). This TCR was sampled from a woman aged 50 to 65 in good health. This chain links TRBV4-1 with TRBJ2-7; TCRdb names TRBD2, which stays unverified in the absence of DNA. This chain's CDR3 is CASSPGGLAGVYEQYF.